The 19 T cell receptor beta chains below come from one sample, sequenced in a study of blood T cell repertoires in COVID-19 (dated by TCRdb to 2020 to 2022). The receptor library was made with the immunoSEQ multiplex PCR assay. TCRdb provides this immuneACCESS table in a form limited to in-frame rearrangements. Some clones are lacking; in checked studies, under half of them reflect an unresolved V gene, and why the rest are absent is not known. Here the sample has some 240,000 clones; 70% to 90% occur a single time. 6.6% of the sample belongs to the ten largest clones. The sequencing sample was made of PBMCs or T cells enriched from blood (not recorded which). The source of these receptors is a woman aged 50 to 60 who had been exposed to COVID-19.

This sequence joins TRBV27 and TRBJ1-4, with D maybe TRBD1 (6 bases). Germline V lookup: CDR1 MNHEY, CDR2 SMNVEV (reference sequence). Trimming stripped 8 bases from V and 8 bases from J, with 18 bases between. CDR3 length equals 14 residues. The CDR3 DNA follows: TGTGCCAGCGGCCGGGGGGCGCACGGGGAAAAACTGTTTTTT. Protein product: CASGRGAHGEKLFF. Variable domain in full (rest from reference TRBV27 and TRBJ1-4): EAQVTQNPRYLITVTGKKLTVTCSQNMNHEYMSWYRQDPGLGLRQIYYSMNVEVTDKGDVPEGYKVSRKEKRNFPLILESPSPNQTSLYFCASGRGAHGEKLFFGSGTQLSVL.

The chain has TRBV10-3 and TRBJ1-5; D not certain. Germline V CDR1 and CDR2: ENHRY, SYGVKD. CDR3 length: 13 amino acids. V gave up 4 bases and J gave up 6 bases, with 10 bases separating them. The CDR3 region has the DNA TGTGCCATCAGTGGAGGGTACAGTCAGCCCCAGCATTTT. This codes for CAISGGYSQPQHF.

In DNA form, the CDR3 reads TGTGCCAGCAGTTACCCGGGACTAGATACGCAGTATTTT. Translating it yields CASSYPGLDTQYF. The chain is built from TRBV6-2 or TRBV6-3 and TRBJ2-3, with a tentative D call TRBD2 (6 bases). V lost 2 bases to trimming and J lost 5 bases, with 8 bases between them. In germline, CDR1 is MNHEY, CDR2 SVGEGT. The CDR3 totals 13 residues.

The rearrangement links TRBV5-1 to TRBJ2-6, with 10 bases lining up with TRBD1. With V trimmed by 4 bases and J by 0 bases, 4 bases remained unmatched. This CDR3 comprises 17 residues. CDR1 is SGHRS and CDR2 is YFSETQ in the germline V gene. Written as DNA, the CDR3 is TGCGCCAGCAGCACCGGACAGGGGGGCTCTGGGGCCAACGTCCTGACTTTC. It specifies CASSTGQGGSGANVLTF.

The J gene is TRBJ2-1, the V gene TRBV21-1; TRBD1, the D gene given by the table, was not confirmed from the DNA. TRBV21-1 is recorded as a pseudogene. The CDR3 length is 16 residues. The CDR3 DNA sequence: TGTGCCAGCAGCTCTTGCGGGACAGGGGTCTACAATGAGCAGTTCTTC. Protein: CASSSCGTGVYNEQFF.

The table lists this clone with a count of one. The V call is TRBV28, the J call TRBJ2-5, with 10 bases identical to TRBD2. The length of the CDR3 is 16 residues. Germline CDR1 and CDR2: MDHEN and SYDVKM. V dropped 4 bases and J dropped 4; count of bases not matched to a gene: 9. Here the CDR3 DNA reads TGTGCCAGCAGTTCCCCAGCGGGGGGGAAAGGAGAGACCCAGTACTTC. This translates into CASSSPAGGKGETQYF. Combining the CDR3 with reference TRBV28 and TRBJ2-5 gives the whole variable domain DVKVTQSSRYLVKRTGEKVFLECVQDMDHENMFWYRQDPGLGLRLIYFSYDVKMKEKGDIPEGYSVSREKKERFSLILESASTNQTSMYLCASSSPAGGKGETQYFGPGTRLLVL.

The chain couples TRBV5-4 to TRBJ2-5; TRBD1 is a possible D gene (6 bases). Looked up from germline, CDR1 is SGHNT and CDR2 is YYREEE (reference sequence). CDR3 size: 16 residues. V shed 0 bases and J shed 5 bases, with 17 bases lying between them. The CDR3 DNA is TGTGCCAGCAGCTTGGCCAAAGGGGGTAGCGCTGAGACCCAGTACTTC. Its translation: CASSLAKGGSAETQYF.

This chain joins TRBV24-1 and TRBJ1-5; TRBD1 agrees at 7 bases. CDR1 is KGHDR, CDR2 SFDVKD, per germline. The CDR3 length is 15 residues. J gave up 7 bases and V 0 bases, and 5 bases lay outside the gene matches. The CDR3 DNA follows: TGTGCCACCAGTGATTTGTGGACAGGTGACCAGCCCCAGCATTTT. Protein sequence: CATSDLWTGDQPQHF.

This rearrangement joins TRBV21-1 to TRBJ1-4; the table's D gene call, TRBD1, was not cross checked with the DNA. TRBV21-1 is deemed a pseudogene. The length of the CDR3 is 18 residues. The CDR3 bases are TGTGCCAGCAGCAAAAGGGAGCAGAGACAGGCGGCTAATGAAAAACTGTTTTTT. Its translation is CASSKREQRQAANEKLFF.

This chain joins TRBV5-5 and TRBJ2-7; D perhaps matches TRBD1 (5 bases). Germline V gives CDR1 SGHKS, CDR2 YYEKEE (reference sequence). CDR3 length: 13 amino acids. The germline V and J ends were trimmed by 0 bases and 4 bases, with 8 bases remaining between them. The CDR3 protein is CASSLGTGYEQYF. The CDR3, as DNA: TGTGCCAGCAGCTTGGGTACAGGATACGAGCAGTACTTC.

The chain employs TRBV7-2 and TRBJ2-5; the match to TRBD1 covers 9 bases. The V segment lost 3 bases and the J segment 5 bases; nucleotides outside the gene matches: 7. Germline CDR1 is SGHTA and CDR2 is FQGNSA. This CDR3 comprises 15 residues. The CDR3 nucleotides are TGTGCCAGCAGCTTTGGGACAGGGTCCGCTGAGACCCAGTACTTC. Translating gives CASSFGTGSAETQYF. Full variable domain (remainder filled in from reference TRBV7-2 and TRBJ2-5): GAGVSQSPSNKVTEKGKDVELRCDPISGHTALYWYRQSLGQGLEFLIYFQGNSAPDKSGLPSDRFSAERTGGSVSTLTIQRTQQEDSAVYLCASSFGTGSAETQYFGPGTRLLVL.

This clone has a handful of counts. The chain employs TRBV7-9 and TRBJ2-3, with TRBD2 matching 13 bases. The CDR3 runs 17 residues. The germline V gene encodes CDR1 SEHNR and CDR2 FQNEAQ (reference sequence). J lost 0 bases, V lost 5 bases, and 5 bases had no gene match. The CDR3 DNA reads TGTGCCAGCAGCCTACGGACTAGCGGGGGAAGCACAGATACGCAGTATTTT. Translation gives CASSLRTSGGSTDTQYF.

CDR3 DNA sequence: TGTGCTAGTGGGCCGTCCGGTGGAAACACCATATATTTT. Amino acids: CASGPSGGNTIYF. V usage is TRBV12-5 and J usage is TRBJ1-3, with D hard to call. Per the germline V gene, CDR1 is LGHNT and CDR2 is FRNRAP. The V and J ends lost 6 bases and 3 bases respectively, with 9 bases between them. The CDR3 length is 13 residues.

CDR3 sequence: CASSPRSQGSPLHF. The CDR3 region has the DNA TGTGCCAGCTCACCAAGGTCGCAGGGGTCACCCCTCCACTTT. This rearrangement joins TRBV18 to TRBJ1-6; D is possibly TRBD1 (6 bases). The ends were cut back, 2 bases at V and 10 bases at J, with 12 bases in the middle. Germline V gene data show CDR1 as KGHSH and CDR2 as LQKENI. The CDR3 runs to 14 residues.

The genes are TRBV20-1 and TRBJ2-3, with D possibly matching TRBD1 (5 bases). This CDR3 is built from 13 residues. The V gene lost 3 bases and the J gene lost 8 bases, with 15 bases spanning the gap. Germline V gives CDR1 DFQATT, CDR2 SNEGSKA (reference sequence). CDR3 residues: CSASWGRGATQYF. The CDR3 nucleotides are TGCAGTGCTAGTTGGGGTAGGGGTGCTACGCAGTATTTT.

V is TRBV13 and J is TRBJ2-6, with TRBD1 matching 9 bases. This CDR3 contains 16 residues. Germline values: CDR1 PRHDT, CDR2 FYEKMQ (reference sequence). V gave up 4 bases and J gave up 0 bases; unmatched junction bases: 1. The CDR3 DNA follows: TGTGCCAGCAGCTCGGACAGGGGCTCTGGGGCCAACGTCCTGACTTTC. Translating it yields CASSSDRGSGANVLTF. Drawing the rest from reference TRBV13 and TRBJ2-6, the complete variable domain is AAGVIQSPRHLIKEKRETATLKCYPIPRHDTVYWYQQGPGQDPQFLISFYEKMQSDKGSIPDRFSAQQFSDYHSELNMSSLELGDSALYFCASSSDRGSGANVLTFGAGSRLTVL.

Details on this clone: The same CDR3 arises from other DNA sequences in this sample as well. The rearrangement joins TRBV7-9 to TRBJ1-2; tentative D call: TRBD1 (6 bases). V was trimmed by 6 bases and J by 1 base, leaving 9 bases between them. In germline, CDR1 is SEHNR, CDR2 FQNEAQ (reference sequence). The CDR3 has 13 amino acids. CDR3 protein: CASSPDSNYGYTF. The DNA of the CDR3 is TGTGCCAGCAGTCCGGACAGTAACTATGGCTACACCTTC.

The chain combines TRBV2 with TRBJ1-1; TRBD1 matches at 7 bases. Per the germline V gene, CDR1 is SNHLY and CDR2 is FYNNEI. The CDR3 has 14 amino acids. Unmatched junction bases numbered 4, after V lost 3 bases and J lost 3 bases. The CDR3 loop reads CASSDDRVYTEAFF. DNA for the CDR3: TGTGCCAGCAGTGATGACAGGGTTTACACTGAAGCTTTCTTT.

This clone was detected only a few times. The V call is TRBV11-3, the J call TRBJ2-1; D not certain. Germline-derived CDR1 and CDR2 are SGHNT and YENEEA. The CDR3 contains 12 residues. V dropped 3 bases and J dropped 5 bases, with 5 bases sitting between them. CDR3 region: CASSFSDNEQFF. As DNA, the CDR3 is TGTGCCAGCAGCTTCAGCGACAATGAGCAGTTCTTC.